This T cell receptor beta chain originates from a study of T cells in women clearing cervical HPV infection. Cervical HPV DNA detected by MY09/MY11 PCR, typed by dot-blot. About this clone itself: The CDR3 end lies 3 residues beyond the end of the read and is filled in from the germline J gene.

Trimming left V 4 bases short and J 2 bases short, with 13 bases between. The CDR3 covers 14 residues. The V gene's germline CDR1 is SGHNT and CDR2 YYREEE (reference sequence). Assay: immunoSEQ multiplex PCR; the TCRdb copy retains only in-frame clones and omits some. The specimen's table records tens of thousands of clones. This TCR came from a woman between 18 and 69 years old with a cervical HPV16 infection that either progressed to CIN3+ or cleared (not recorded which). The genes are TRBV5-4 and TRBJ2-7; TRBD2 is a possible D gene (6 bases). The sequencing sample was made of blood buffy coat. The CDR3 protein is CASSRAGTPYEQYF. CDR3 DNA (partial): TGTGCCAGCAGCCGAGCCGGGACTCCCTACGAG.